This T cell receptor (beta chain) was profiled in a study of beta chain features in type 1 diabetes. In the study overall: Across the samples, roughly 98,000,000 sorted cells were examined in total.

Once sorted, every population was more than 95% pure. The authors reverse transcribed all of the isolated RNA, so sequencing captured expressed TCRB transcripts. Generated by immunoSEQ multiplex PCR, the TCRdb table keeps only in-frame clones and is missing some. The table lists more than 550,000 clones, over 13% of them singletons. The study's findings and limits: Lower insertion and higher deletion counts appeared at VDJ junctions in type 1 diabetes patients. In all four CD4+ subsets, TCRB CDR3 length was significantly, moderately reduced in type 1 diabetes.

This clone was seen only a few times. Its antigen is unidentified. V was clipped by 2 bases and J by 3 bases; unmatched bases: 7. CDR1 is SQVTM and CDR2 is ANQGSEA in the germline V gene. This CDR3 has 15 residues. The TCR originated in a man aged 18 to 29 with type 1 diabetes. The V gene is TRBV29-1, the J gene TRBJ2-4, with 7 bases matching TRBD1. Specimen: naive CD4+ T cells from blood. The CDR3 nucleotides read TGCAGCGTTGAACCCAAGGGGGCTGGCAAAAACATTCAGTACTTC. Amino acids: CSVEPKGAGKNIQYF.